This T cell receptor (beta chain) was obtained from a study of T-cell reconstitution after alpha-beta-depleted transplantation in children (dated by TCRdb to 2016 to 2017). In terms of the full investigation: Using TCR repertoire profiling, the study quantitatively followed how T-cell immune reconstitution unfolded in children after TCRalphabeta/CD19-depleted allogeneic hematopoietic cell transplantation.

CDR1 and CDR2 are read off the germline V gene as SGHRS and YFSETQ. Reading from cysteine to phenylalanine, the CDR3 counts 14 amino acids. Only the CDR3 DNA is retained, 42 bases long and in frame from the first base. V is cut by 4 bases and J by 6 bases, and the space between the germline ends is 17 bases. A note on this clonotype: Its antigen remains undetermined. No qualities accompany the bases; no much larger clone lies one base away.

Receptor amplification or capture employed PCR. Sequenced using an Illumina HiSeq 2500. TCR library preparation used molecular barcoding, with unique molecular identifiers applied to normalize quantification of the TCRbeta repertoire. TCRdb applied fastp at Q25 and MiXCR to the public reads, then kept only in-frame beta chains. Rows with one shared CDR3 protein collapse into an entry with the most common genes and DNA. This sample holds about 540,000 distinct CDR3 sequences; 18% were observed only once. Roughly 3.3% of the sample is taken by the ten largest. This clonotype was sampled from a human donor who donated a stem cell graft to a child with acute lymphoblastic leukemia. The source material was PBMCs from the stem cell graft donor, sampled from the stem cell graft. The V and J genes are TRBV5-1 and TRBJ2-7; the D segment is perhaps TRBD1 or TRBD2, each sharing 6 matched bases. The sequence in DNA is TGCGCCAGCAGCCCTTTCGCCGGGGGCTTCGAGCAGTACTTC. This sequence encodes CASSPFAGGFEQYF.